This T cell receptor (beta chain) was identified in a study of CD8 T cells in ankylosing spondylitis. Study-wide points: CD8+ cells made up the disease-linked clones, which were relatively rare in peripheral blood. Ankylosing spondylitis blood appeared to be characterized by a TCR beta motif of eight highly homologous variants.

This clonotype appeared many times. The antigen remains unidentified. CDR1 is SGHAT, CDR2 FQNNGV, per germline. The CDR3 totals 11 residues. Trimming shortened V by 6 bases and J by 3 bases, and 6 bases separated the two germline ends. Each CDR3 protein gets one entry after TCRdb re-called the 5' RACE reads with MiXCR. Of 250,000 or so distinct CDR3 sequences in the sample, under 30% were seen once. This sequence was found in a male donor with ankylosing spondylitis or in good health (not recorded which). The sample taken for sequencing was blood, either unsorted or a sorted T cell fraction (not recorded which). This rearrangement joins TRBV11-2 to TRBJ2-7; D is unresolved. CDR3 bases: TGTGCCAGCAGAGAGAGCTACGAGCAGTACTTC. Protein: CASRESYEQYF.